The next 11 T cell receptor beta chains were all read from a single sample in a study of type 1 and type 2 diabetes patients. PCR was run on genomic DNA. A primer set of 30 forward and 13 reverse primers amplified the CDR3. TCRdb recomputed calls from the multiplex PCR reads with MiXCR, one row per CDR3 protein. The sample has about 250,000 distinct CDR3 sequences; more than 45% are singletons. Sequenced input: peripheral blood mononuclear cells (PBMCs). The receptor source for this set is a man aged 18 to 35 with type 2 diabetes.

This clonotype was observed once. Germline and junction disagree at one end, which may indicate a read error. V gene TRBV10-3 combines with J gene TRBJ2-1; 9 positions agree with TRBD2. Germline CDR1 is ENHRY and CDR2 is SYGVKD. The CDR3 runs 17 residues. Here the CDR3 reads CTISEPLGGRVGNEQFF. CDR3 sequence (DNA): TGTACCATCAGTGAGCCGCTGGGCGGGAGGGTTGGCAATGAGCAGTTCTTC.

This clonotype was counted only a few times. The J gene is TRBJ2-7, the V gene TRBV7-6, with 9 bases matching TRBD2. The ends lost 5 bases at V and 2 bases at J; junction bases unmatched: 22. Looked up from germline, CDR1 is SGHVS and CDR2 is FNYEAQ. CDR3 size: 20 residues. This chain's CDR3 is CASSRRSLGGGAVVPYEQYF. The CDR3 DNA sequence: TGTGCCAGCAGCCGCAGATCACTGGGCGGGGGGGCCGTAGTGCCCTACGAGCAGTACTTC.

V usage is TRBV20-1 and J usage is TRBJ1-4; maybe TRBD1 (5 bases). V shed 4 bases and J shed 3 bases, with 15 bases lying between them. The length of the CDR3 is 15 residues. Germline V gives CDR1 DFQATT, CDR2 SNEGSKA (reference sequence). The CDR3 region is CSANAWQGPNEKLFF. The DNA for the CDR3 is TGCAGTGCTAATGCCTGGCAGGGCCCTAATGAAAAACTGTTTTTT.

The CDR3 spells CASSPLRDLETQYF. Written as DNA, the CDR3 is TGCGCCAGCAGCCCCCTCCGGGACCTAGAGACGCAGTATTTT. V usage is TRBV5-1 and J usage is TRBJ2-3; D tentatively fits TRBD1 or TRBD2 (5 bases each). V lost 4 bases, J lost 9 bases, and 18 bases lay in between. The CDR3 has 14 residues. Germline CDR1 and CDR2: SGHRS and YFSETQ. Together with reference TRBV5-1 and TRBJ2-3, the CDR3 gives the full variable domain: KAGVTQTPRYLIKTRGQQVTLSCSPISGHRSVSWYQQTPGQGLQFLFEYFSETQRNKGNFPGRFSGRQFSNSRSEMNVSTLELGDSALYLCASSPLRDLETQYFGPGTRLTVL.

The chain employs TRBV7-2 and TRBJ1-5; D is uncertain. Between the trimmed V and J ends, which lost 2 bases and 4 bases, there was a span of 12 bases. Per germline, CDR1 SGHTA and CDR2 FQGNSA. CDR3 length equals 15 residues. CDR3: CASSLYWEGNQPQHF. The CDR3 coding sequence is TGTGCCAGCAGCTTATATTGGGAAGGTAATCAGCCCCAGCATTTT.

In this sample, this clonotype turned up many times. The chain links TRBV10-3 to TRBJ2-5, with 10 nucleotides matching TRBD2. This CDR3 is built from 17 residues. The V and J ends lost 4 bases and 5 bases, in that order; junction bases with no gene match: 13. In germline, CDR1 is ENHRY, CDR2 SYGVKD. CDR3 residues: CAISGHPSGGAEETQYF. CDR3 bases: TGTGCCATCAGTGGCCACCCGAGCGGGGGGGCCGAGGAGACCCAGTACTTC.

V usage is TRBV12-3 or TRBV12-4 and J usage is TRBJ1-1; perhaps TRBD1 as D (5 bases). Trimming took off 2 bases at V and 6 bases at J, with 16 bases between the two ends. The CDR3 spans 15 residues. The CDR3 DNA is TGTGCCAGCAGTTTAACATTACGTTGGGGGTCTGAAGCTTTCTTT. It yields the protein CASSLTLRWGSEAFF.

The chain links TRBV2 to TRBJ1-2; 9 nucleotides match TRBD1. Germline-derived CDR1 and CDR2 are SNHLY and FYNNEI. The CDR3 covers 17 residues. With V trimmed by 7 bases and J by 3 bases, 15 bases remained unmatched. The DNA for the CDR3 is TGTGCCAGCACCCTAACCGGGACAGGGCCCGGAGACTATGGCTACACCTTC. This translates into CASTLTGTGPGDYGYTF.

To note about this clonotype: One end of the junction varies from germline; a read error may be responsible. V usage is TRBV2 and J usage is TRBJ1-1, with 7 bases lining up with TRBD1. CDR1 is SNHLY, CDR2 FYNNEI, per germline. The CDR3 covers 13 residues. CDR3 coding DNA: TGTGCCAGCAGCACGACAGGGAACACTGAAGCTCTCTTT. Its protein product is CASSTTGNTEALF.

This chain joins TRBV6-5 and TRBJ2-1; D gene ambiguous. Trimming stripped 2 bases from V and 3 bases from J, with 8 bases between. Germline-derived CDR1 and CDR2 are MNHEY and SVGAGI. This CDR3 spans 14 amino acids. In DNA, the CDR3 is TGTGCCAGCAGTTACAGTAACAGCTACAATGAGCAGTTCTTC. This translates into CASSYSNSYNEQFF.

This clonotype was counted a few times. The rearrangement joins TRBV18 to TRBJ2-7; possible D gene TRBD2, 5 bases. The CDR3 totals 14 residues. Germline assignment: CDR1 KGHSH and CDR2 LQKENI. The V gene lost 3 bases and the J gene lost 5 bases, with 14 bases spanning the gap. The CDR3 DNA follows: TGTGCCAGCTCACCCCTCAGAGGTAGCGACGAGCAGTACTTC. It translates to CASSPLRGSDEQYF.